The 16 T cell receptor beta chains below all came from one sample that was sequenced in a study of cytomegalovirus exposure and HLA in healthy donors (dated by TCRdb to about 2017). The protocol used for the library was the immunoSEQ multiplex PCR assay. A mixture of 60 forward primers for TCR Vbeta segments and 13 reverse primers for TCR Jbeta segments was used in the multiplex PCR. The table comes from immuneACCESS by way of TCRdb, which keeps in-frame sequences with V and J called. Part of the clones is missing from these tables; in studies checked, under half for an unresolved V gene and the rest for unknown reasons. The sample data list tens of thousands of clones, and around three quarters of these were observed just once. Jointly, the top ten make up around 4.2% of the sample. Specimen: PBMCs. These receptors originate from a man aged 40-55 years in good health and CMV-seronegative.

This chain connects TRBV29-1 to TRBJ1-2; 10 bases line up with TRBD1. The CDR3 runs to 14 residues. From germline, CDR1 is SQVTM and CDR2 ANQGSEA. The trim removed 1 base at V and 4 bases at J, leaving 3 bases unmatched. Here the CDR3 reads CSVEGGQGSYGYTF. The CDR3 DNA sequence: TGCAGCGTTGAAGGGGGACAGGGGAGCTATGGCTACACCTTC. Combining the CDR3 with reference TRBV29-1 and TRBJ1-2 gives the whole variable domain SAVISQKPSRDICQRGTSLTIQCQVDSQVTMMFWYRQQPGQSLTLIATANQGSEATYESGFVIDKFPISRPNLTFSTLTVSNMSPEDSSIYLCSVEGGQGSYGYTFGSGTRLTVV.

CDR3 in DNA: TGTGCCAGCAGCTTAAGGAGACAGCCGGCAACTAATGAAAAACTGTTTTTT. It translates to CASSLRRQPATNEKLFF. The chain carries TRBV11-2 and TRBJ1-4; D is possibly TRBD1 (5 bases). CDR3 length: 17 residues. The germline gives CDR1 SGHAT, CDR2 FQNNGV. Trimming removed 2 bases from V and 0 bases from J, with 13 bases in between.

The rearrangement uses TRBV6-1 and TRBJ1-5; D is possibly TRBD1 (6 bases). The CDR3 has 14 amino acids. Germline V gene data show CDR1 as MNHNS and CDR2 as SASEGT. Trimming took 7 bases from V and 6 from J, leaving 16 bases between them. The CDR3 sequence is CASTKGGLSQPQHF. The CDR3 bases are TGTGCCAGCACCAAGGGGGGGCTTAGTCAGCCCCAGCATTTT.

The chain employs TRBV4-2 and TRBJ1-1; the D gene is possibly TRBD1 (6 bases). The CDR3 runs to 16 residues. Germline loops: CDR1 LGHNA, CDR2 YNFKEQ. Between the trimmed V and J ends, which lost 0 bases and 8 bases, there was a span of 19 bases. CDR3 nucleotide sequence: TGTGCCAGCAGCCAAGATAGGTACAGGGTGGGTTTAGAAGCTTTCTTT. Its protein product is CASSQDRYRVGLEAFF.

The rearrangement joins TRBV6-5 to TRBJ1-1; D is perhaps TRBD1 (5 bases). Germline V gene lookup returns CDR1 MNHEY and CDR2 SVGAGI. Trimming shortened V by 2 bases and J by 5 bases, and 12 bases separated the two germline ends. This CDR3 has 14 amino acids. The CDR3 spells CASSYQGSGTEAFF. Written as DNA, the CDR3 is TGTGCCAGCAGTTACCAGGGCAGCGGGACTGAAGCTTTCTTT.

V and J are TRBV21-1 and TRBJ2-3; the table assigns TRBD2, which was not confirmed against the DNA. TRBV21-1 is noted as a pseudogene. The CDR3 consists of 14 residues. This chain's CDR3 is CASSRDFSTDTQYF. CDR3 in DNA: TGTGCCAGCAGCCGGGACTTTAGCACAGATACGCAGTATTTT.

The chain recombines TRBV4-3 with TRBJ2-7; D perhaps matches TRBD2 (6 bases). This CDR3 region has 15 residues. Between the trimmed V and J ends, which lost 1 base and 2 bases, there was a span of 12 bases. Germline lookup yields CDR1 LGHNA and CDR2 YSLEER. CDR3 sequence: CASSQGFGGAYEQYF. The CDR3 DNA sequence: TGCGCCAGCAGCCAAGGCTTTGGAGGGGCCTACGAGCAGTACTTC.

The chain combines TRBV9 with TRBJ1-1, with 11 bases fitting TRBD1. There are 16 residues in the CDR3. The V and J ends lost 2 bases and 1 base, in that order; junction bases with no gene match: 4. Germline lookup yields CDR1 SGDLS and CDR2 YYNGEE. The CDR3 sequence is CASSVGQGVGNTEAFF. CDR3 in DNA: TGTGCCAGCAGCGTGGGACAGGGGGTGGGGAACACTGAAGCTTTCTTT. Variable domain in full (rest from reference TRBV9 and TRBJ1-1): DSGVTQTPKHLITATGQRVTLRCSPRSGDLSVYWYQQSLDQGLQFLIQYYNGEERAKGNILERFSAQQFPDLHSELNLSSLELGDSALYFCASSVGQGVGNTEAFFGQGTRLTVV.

This chain connects TRBV29-1 to TRBJ2-7, with TRBD1 matching 7 bases. CDR3 length: 13 amino acids. Trimming removed 5 bases from V and 3 bases from J; junction bases left unmatched: 7. Germline loops: CDR1 SQVTM, CDR2 ANQGSEA. The CDR3 DNA is TGCAGCGTTAAACCTACAGGGGACTACGAGCAGTACTTC. Translating gives CSVKPTGDYEQYF.

The gene calls are TRBV5-4 and TRBJ1-4; TRBD1 matches 10 bases. The CDR3 spans 14 residues. Germline values: CDR1 SGHNT, CDR2 YYREEE (reference sequence). The V segment lost 4 bases and the J segment 7 bases; nucleotides outside the gene matches: 4. The CDR3 region has the DNA TGTGCCAGCAGCCTGACAGGGGGCAGTGAAAAACTGTTTTTT. This sequence encodes CASSLTGGSEKLFF.

This chain connects TRBV5-4 to TRBJ2-7; tentative D call: TRBD1 (6 bases). V was cut by 4 bases and J by 3 bases, with 17 bases left in between. Germline CDR1 and CDR2: SGHNT and YYREEE (reference sequence). The CDR3 runs 15 residues. The chain's CDR3 is CASSPGQEHFYEQYF. In nucleotides, the CDR3 is TGTGCCAGCAGCCCGGGACAAGAGCATTTCTACGAGCAGTACTTC.

This rearrangement joins TRBV7-9 to TRBJ2-2, with TRBD2 identical over 8 bases. CDR1 is SEHNR, CDR2 FQNEAQ, per germline (reference sequence). The CDR3 totals 16 residues. The junction had 6 bases not matched to a gene; V was cut back by 0 bases and J by 6 bases. The CDR3, as DNA: TGTGCCAGCAGCTTAGCAACGGGAGGGCCCCCCGGGGAGCTGTTTTTT. Translation gives CASSLATGGPPGELFF. Based on the CDR3 plus reference TRBV7-9 and TRBJ2-2, the full variable domain is DTGVSQNPRHKITKRGQNVTFRCDPISEHNRLYWYRQTLGQGPEFLTYFQNEAQLEKSRLLSDRFSAERPKGSFSTLEIQRTEQGDSAMYLCASSLATGGPPGELFFGEGSRLTVL.

V usage is TRBV7-9 and J usage is TRBJ2-6, with unresolved D. V was clipped by 7 bases and J by 2 bases, with 6 bases between them. Germline CDR1 SEHNR, CDR2 FQNEAQ (reference sequence). This CDR3 spans 13 amino acids. CDR3 nucleotides: TGTGCCAGCAATCATGCTGGGGCCAACGTCCTGACTTTC. It specifies CASNHAGANVLTF.

CDR3 coding DNA: TGCGCCAGCAGCCAAGCGGGTCGGTATGCAAATGAGCAGTTCTTC. Amino acids: CASSQAGRYANEQFF. The rearrangement joins TRBV4-1 to TRBJ2-1; D remains unclear. The CDR3 length is 15 residues. Trimming left V 1 base short and J 7 bases short, with 14 bases between. Germline CDR1 MGHRA, CDR2 YSYEKL.

The V and J genes are TRBV29-1 and TRBJ2-7; 12 nucleotides agree with TRBD2. The germline CDR1 and CDR2 sequences are SQVTM and ANQGSEA. The CDR3 spans 14 residues. V lost 7 bases to trimming and J lost 6 bases; unmatched junction nucleotides: 10. The CDR3 loop is CSASGRAVRGEQYF. The CDR3 DNA reads as TGCAGCGCTAGCGGGAGGGCCGTCAGGGGCGAGCAGTACTTC.

The J gene is TRBJ2-7, the V gene TRBV7-3; unclear D gene. This CDR3 region has 15 residues. The germline V and J ends were trimmed by 0 bases and 3 bases, with 12 bases remaining between them. Germline values: CDR1 SGHTA, CDR2 FQGTGA. The CDR3 here is CASSLTGPRDYEQYF. The DNA of the CDR3 is TGTGCCAGCAGCTTAACGGGCCCTCGAGACTACGAGCAGTACTTC.